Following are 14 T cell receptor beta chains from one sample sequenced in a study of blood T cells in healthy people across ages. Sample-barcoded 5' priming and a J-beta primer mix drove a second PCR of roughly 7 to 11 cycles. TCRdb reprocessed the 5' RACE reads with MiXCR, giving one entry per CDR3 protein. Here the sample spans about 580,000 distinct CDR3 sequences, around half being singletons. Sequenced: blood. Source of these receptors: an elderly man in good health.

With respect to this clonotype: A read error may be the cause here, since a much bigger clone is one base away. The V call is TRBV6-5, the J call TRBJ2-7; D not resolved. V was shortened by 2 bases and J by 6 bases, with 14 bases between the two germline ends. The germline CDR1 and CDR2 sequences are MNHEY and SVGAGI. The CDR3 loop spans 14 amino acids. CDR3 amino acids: CASSYGRTTCEQYF. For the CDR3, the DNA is TGTGCCAGCAGTTACGGACGCACAACCTGCGAGCAGTACTTC.

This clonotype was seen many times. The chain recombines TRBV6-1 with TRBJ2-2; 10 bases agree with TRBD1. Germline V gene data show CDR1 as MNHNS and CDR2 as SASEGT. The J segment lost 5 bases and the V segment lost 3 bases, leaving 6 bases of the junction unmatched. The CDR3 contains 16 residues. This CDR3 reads CASSDDRGRGTGELFF. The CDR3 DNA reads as TGTGCCAGCAGTGATGACAGGGGGCGGGGGACCGGGGAGCTGTTTTTT.

The CDR3 loop reads CASSQRGGQGTKETQYF. CDR3 nucleotide sequence: TGTGCCAGCAGCCAGAGGGGAGGACAGGGGACTAAAGAGACCCAGTACTTC. The chain is built from TRBV7-9 and TRBJ2-5; TRBD1 agrees at 9 bases. The CDR3 sequence is 17 residues long. Germline loops: CDR1 SEHNR, CDR2 FQNEAQ (reference sequence). The V gene end was trimmed by 5 bases and the J gene end by 3 bases; junction bases not matched to a gene: 13.

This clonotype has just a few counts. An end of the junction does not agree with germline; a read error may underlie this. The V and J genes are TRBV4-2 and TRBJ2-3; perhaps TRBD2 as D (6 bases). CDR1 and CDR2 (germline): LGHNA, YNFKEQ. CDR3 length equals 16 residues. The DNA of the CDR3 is TGCGCCAGCAGCCAAGAATTGGCTAGCGGCACAGATACGCAGTATTTT. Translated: CASSQELASGTDTQYF.

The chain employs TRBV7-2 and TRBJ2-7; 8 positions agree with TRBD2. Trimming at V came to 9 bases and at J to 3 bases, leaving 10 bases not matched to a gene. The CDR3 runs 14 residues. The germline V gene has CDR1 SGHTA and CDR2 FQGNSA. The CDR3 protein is CASTTSSGGYEQYF. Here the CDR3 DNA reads TGTGCCAGTACCACCAGCAGCGGGGGCTACGAGCAGTACTTC.

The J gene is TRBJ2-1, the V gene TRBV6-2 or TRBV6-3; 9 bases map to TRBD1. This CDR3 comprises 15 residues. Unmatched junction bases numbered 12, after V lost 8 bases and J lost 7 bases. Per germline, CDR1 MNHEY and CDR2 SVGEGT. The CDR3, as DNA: TGTGCCAGCCAATTCGGAGGGACAGGGTTAAATGAGCAGTTCTTC. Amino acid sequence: CASQFGGTGLNEQFF.

The DNA of the CDR3 is TGCAGTGCTAGAGGTGGTAGTTCCTACAATGAGCAGTACTTC. Residues: CSARGGSSYNEQYF. This chain uses TRBV20-1 with TRBJ2-1, with D uncertain. The J call may not be correct, given that the DNA end is closer to TRBJ2-7. Germline V CDR1 and CDR2: DFQATT, SNEGSKA (reference sequence). CDR3 length: 14 residues.

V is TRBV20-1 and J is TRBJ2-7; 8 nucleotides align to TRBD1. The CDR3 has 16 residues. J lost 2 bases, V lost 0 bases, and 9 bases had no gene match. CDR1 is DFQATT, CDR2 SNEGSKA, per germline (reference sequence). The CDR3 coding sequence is TGCAGTGCTAGAGATTCCCAGGGGGCCTCCCCCTACGAGCAGTACTTC. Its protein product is CSARDSQGASPYEQYF.

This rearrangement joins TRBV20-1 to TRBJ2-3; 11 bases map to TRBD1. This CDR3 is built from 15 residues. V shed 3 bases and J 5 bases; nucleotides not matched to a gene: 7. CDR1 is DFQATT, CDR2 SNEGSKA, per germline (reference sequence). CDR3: CSASLVGQGGDTQYF. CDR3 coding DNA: TGCAGTGCTAGTCTGGTGGGACAGGGGGGAGATACGCAGTATTTT.

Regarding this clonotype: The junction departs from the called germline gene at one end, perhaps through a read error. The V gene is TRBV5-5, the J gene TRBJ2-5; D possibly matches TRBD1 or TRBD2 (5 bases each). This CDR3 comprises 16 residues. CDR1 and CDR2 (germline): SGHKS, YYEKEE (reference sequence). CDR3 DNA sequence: TGTGCCAGCATGGGGAGACAGACTGCTCTCCAAGAGGCCCAGTACTTC. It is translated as CASMGRQTALQEAQYF.

The CDR3 reads CASSKSGAYGYTF. The CDR3, as DNA: TGTGCCAGCAGCAAATCGGGGGCGTATGGCTACACCTTC. The rearrangement links TRBV7-2 to TRBJ1-2; weak D call: TRBD1 (6 bases). The CDR3 is 13 amino acids. The germline V and J ends were trimmed by 5 bases and 5 bases, with 12 bases remaining between them. The germline gives CDR1 SGHTA, CDR2 FQGNSA.

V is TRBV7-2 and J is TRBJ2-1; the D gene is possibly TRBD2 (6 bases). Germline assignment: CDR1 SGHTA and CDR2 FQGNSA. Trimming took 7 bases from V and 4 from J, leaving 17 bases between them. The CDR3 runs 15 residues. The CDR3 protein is CASTQGRAGYNEQFF. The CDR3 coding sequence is TGTGCCAGCACCCAAGGACGAGCGGGTTACAATGAGCAGTTCTTC.

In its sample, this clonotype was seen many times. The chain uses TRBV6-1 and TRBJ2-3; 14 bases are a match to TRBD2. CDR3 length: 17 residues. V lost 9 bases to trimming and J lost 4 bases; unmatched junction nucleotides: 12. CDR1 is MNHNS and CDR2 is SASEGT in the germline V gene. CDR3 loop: CASGPGLAGASPDTQYF. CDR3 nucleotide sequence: TGTGCCAGTGGACCGGGACTAGCGGGAGCTAGCCCAGATACGCAGTATTTT.

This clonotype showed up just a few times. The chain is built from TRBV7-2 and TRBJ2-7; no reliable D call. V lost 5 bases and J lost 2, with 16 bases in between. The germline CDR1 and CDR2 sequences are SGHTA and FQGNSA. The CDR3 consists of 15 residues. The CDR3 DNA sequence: TGTGCCAGCAGCCCCCTGGGTGGCGGACCCTACGAGCAGTACTTC. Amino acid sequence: CASSPLGGGPYEQYF. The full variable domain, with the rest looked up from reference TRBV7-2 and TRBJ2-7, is GAGVSQSPSNKVTEKGKDVELRCDPISGHTALYWYRQSLGQGLEFLIYFQGNSAPDKSGLPSDRFSAERTGGSVSTLTIQRTQQEDSAVYLCASSPLGGGPYEQYFGPGTRLTVT.